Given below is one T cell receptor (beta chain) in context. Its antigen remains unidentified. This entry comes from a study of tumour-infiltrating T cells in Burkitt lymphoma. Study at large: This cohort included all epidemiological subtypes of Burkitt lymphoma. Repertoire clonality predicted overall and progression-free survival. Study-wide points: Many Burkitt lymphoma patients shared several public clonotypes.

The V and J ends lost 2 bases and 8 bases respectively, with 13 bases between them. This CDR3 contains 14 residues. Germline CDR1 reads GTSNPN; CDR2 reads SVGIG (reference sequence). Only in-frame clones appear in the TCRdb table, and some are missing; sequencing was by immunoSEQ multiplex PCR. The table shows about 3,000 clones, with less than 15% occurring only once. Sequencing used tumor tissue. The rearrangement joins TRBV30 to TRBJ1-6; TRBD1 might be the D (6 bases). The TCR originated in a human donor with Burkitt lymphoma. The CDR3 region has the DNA TGTGCCTGGAGTAAACAGGGAGGGGATTCACCCCTCCACTTT. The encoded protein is CAWSKQGGDSPLHF.